Sequencing of this T cell receptor beta chain was carried out in a study of molecular identifiers for immune sequencing clone quantification. Trimming cost V 0 bases and J 0 bases, with 11 bases left between them. The CDR3 totals 15 residues. CDR1 is DFQATT, CDR2 SNEGSKA, per germline (reference sequence). TCRdb re-derived calls from the PCR reads in MiXCR, one entry per CDR3 protein. This repertoire shows hundreds of thousands of distinct CDR3 sequences, roughly 24% found once; its top ten account for 0.74%. Sorting selected naive CD8 T cells with a CD8+CD4-CCR7+CD45RA+ phenotype. Specimen: naive CD8+ T cells from blood, with Jurkat cell RNA spiked in. As to subset: FACS-sorted CD8+CD4-CCR7+CD45RA+ naive T cells. The receptor's source is a human donor in good health. Some libraries in this study had Jurkat cell RNA spiked in. The chain carries TRBV20-1 and TRBJ2-5, with D possibly being TRBD1 (6 bases). CDR3 loop: CSARDWDKYQETQYF. The CDR3, as DNA: TGCAGTGCTAGAGATTGGGACAAGTACCAAGAGACCCAGTACTTC.